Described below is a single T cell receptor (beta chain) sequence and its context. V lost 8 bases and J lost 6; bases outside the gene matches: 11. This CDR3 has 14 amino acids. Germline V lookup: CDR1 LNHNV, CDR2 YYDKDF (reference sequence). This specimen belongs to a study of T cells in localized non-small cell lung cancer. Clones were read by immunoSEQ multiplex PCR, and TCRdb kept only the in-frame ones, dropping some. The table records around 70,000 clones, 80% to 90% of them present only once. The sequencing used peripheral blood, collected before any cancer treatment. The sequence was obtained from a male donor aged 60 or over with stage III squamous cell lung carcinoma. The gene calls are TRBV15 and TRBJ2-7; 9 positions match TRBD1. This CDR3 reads CATGLGQGIVEQYF. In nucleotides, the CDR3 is TGTGCCACCGGGTTGGGACAGGGAATTGTCGAGCAGTACTTC.